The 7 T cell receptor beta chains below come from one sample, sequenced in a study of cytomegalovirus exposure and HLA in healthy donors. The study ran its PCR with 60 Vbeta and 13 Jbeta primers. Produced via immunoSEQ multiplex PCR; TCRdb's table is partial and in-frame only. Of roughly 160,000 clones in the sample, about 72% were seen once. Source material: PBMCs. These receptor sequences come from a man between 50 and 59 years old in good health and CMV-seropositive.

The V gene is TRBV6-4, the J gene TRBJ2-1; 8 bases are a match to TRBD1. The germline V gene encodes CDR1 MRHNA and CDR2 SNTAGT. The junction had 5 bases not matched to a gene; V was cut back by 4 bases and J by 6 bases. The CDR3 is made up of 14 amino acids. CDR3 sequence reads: CASSVGQGINEQFF. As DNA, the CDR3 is TGTGCCAGCAGTGTAGGACAGGGCATCAATGAGCAGTTCTTC.

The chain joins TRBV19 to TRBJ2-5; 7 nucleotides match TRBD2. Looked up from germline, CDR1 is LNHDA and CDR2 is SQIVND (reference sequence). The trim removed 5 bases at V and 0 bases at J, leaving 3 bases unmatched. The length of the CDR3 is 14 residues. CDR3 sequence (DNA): TGTGCCAGTAGTCCGCTAGCGGACCAAGAGACCCAGTACTTC. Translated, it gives CASSPLADQETQYF.

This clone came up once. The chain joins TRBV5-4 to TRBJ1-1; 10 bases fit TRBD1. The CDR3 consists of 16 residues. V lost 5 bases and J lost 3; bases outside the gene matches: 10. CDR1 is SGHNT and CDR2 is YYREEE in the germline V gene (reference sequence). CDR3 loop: CASRLTGGRKDTEAFF. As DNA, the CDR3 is TGTGCCAGCAGACTGACAGGGGGCAGGAAGGACACTGAAGCTTTCTTT.

The CDR3 DNA is TGTGCCAGCAGTTATGACAGGGGACCCTACGAGCAGTACTTC. It codes for CASSYDRGPYEQYF. The chain is built from TRBV6-5 and TRBJ2-7; TRBD1 matches at 8 bases. Losses at the gene ends were 3 bases for V and 2 bases for J; bases not matched to a gene: 3. Germline V gene lookup returns CDR1 MNHEY and CDR2 SVGAGI. This CDR3 is 14 amino acids long.

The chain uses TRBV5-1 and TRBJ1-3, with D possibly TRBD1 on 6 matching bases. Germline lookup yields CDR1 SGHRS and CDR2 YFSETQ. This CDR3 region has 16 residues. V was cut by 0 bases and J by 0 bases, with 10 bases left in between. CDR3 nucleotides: TGCGCCAGCAGCTTGGGACAGGTGAACTCTGGAAACACCATATATTTT. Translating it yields CASSLGQVNSGNTIYF.

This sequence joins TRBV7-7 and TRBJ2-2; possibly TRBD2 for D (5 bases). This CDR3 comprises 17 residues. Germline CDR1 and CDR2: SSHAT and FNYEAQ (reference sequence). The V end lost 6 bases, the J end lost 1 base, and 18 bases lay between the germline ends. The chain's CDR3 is CASSPPPLAMNTGELFF. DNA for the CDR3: TGTGCCAGCAGTCCCCCCCCGCTAGCCATGAACACCGGGGAGCTGTTTTTT. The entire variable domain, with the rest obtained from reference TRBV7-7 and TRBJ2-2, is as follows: GAGVSQSPRYKVTKRGQDVTLRCDPISSHATLYWYQQALGQGPEFLTYFNYEAQPDKSGLPSDRFSAERPEGSISTLTIQRTEQRDSAMYRCASSPPPLAMNTGELFFGEGSRLTVL.

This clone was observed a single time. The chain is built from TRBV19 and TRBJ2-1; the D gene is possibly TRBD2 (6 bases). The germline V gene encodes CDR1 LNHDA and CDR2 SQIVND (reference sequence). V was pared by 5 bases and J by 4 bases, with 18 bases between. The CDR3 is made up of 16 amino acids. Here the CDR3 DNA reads TGTGCCAGTAGTCAACAGACTAGTCGGTATTACAATGAGCAGTTCTTC. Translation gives CASSQQTSRYYNEQFF.